This entry lists 7 T cell receptor beta chains sequenced from one sample in a study of OX40 agonist ivuxolimab in advanced cancers. Here immunoSEQ multiplex PCR was the method, and the copy in TCRdb shows in-frame clones only, minus some. The sample holds some 110,000 clones; less than 95% are singletons and the top ten take 0.7% to 0.85%. The sample here was CD4+ or CD8+ T cells sorted from blood, taken in a trial of the OX40 agonist ivuxolimab. These receptors all come from an adult with an advanced solid tumor such as melanoma, head and neck, liver or kidney cancer.

This rearrangement joins TRBV9 to TRBJ2-5, with 12 bases identical to TRBD1. V trimming: 0 bases; J trimming: 4 bases; junction bases outside the gene matches: 4. The CDR3 consists of 16 residues. Germline-derived CDR1 and CDR2 are SGDLS and YYNGEE. This CDR3 reads CASSVGGTGGRETQYF. CDR3 DNA sequence: TGTGCCAGCAGCGTAGGTGGGACAGGGGGCAGAGAGACCCAGTACTTC. Looking up the rest from reference TRBV9 and TRBJ2-5 gives the full variable domain: DSGVTQTPKHLITATGQRVTLRCSPRSGDLSVYWYQQSLDQGLQFLIQYYNGEERAKGNILERFSAQQFPDLHSELNLSSLELGDSALYFCASSVGGTGGRETQYFGPGTRLLVL.

V usage is TRBV11-2 and J usage is TRBJ2-2; 7 bases map to TRBD2. Trimming at V came to 0 bases and at J to 6 bases, leaving 7 bases not matched to a gene. CDR1 is SGHAT, CDR2 FQNNGV, per germline. This CDR3 has 16 residues. The CDR3 DNA sequence: TGTGCCAGCAGCTTAGATCGGGGGAGGGAAGCCGGGGAGCTGTTTTTT. It is translated as CASSLDRGREAGELFF.

This chain links TRBV5-1 with TRBJ2-7; D gene uncertain. V lost 3 bases and J lost 3, with 16 bases in between. Germline-derived CDR1 and CDR2 are SGHRS and YFSETQ. This CDR3 region has 15 residues. The CDR3 sequence: CASSSDPGPYYEQYF. In DNA, the CDR3 is TGCGCCAGCAGCTCTGACCCAGGACCTTACTACGAGCAGTACTTC.

This clone is a singleton in its sample. V is TRBV25-1 and J is TRBJ2-3, with 12 bases fitting TRBD2. This CDR3 has 18 residues. After removal of 1 base from V and 4 bases from J, the junction contained 9 bases not matched to a gene. CDR1 MGHDK and CDR2 SYGVNS come from the germline V gene. In nucleotides, the CDR3 is TGTGCCAGCAGTGAATCCAATCTAGCGGGAGGGCCTGCAGATACGCAGTATTTT. Residues: CASSESNLAGGPADTQYF.

This chain links TRBV5-4 with TRBJ2-1; D gene ambiguous. V was clipped by 4 bases and J by 11 bases, with 10 bases between them. CDR1 SGHNT and CDR2 YYREEE come from the germline V gene (reference sequence). This CDR3 comprises 11 residues. The CDR3 nucleotides are TGTGCCAGCAGCCTCGAAGGCAAGCAGTTCTTC. Translated, it gives CASSLEGKQFF.

The J gene is TRBJ2-3, the V gene TRBV7-2, with a tentative D call TRBD1 (5 bases). Germline CDR1 SGHTA, CDR2 FQGNSA. The germline V and J ends were trimmed by 3 bases and 4 bases, with 8 bases remaining between them. CDR3 size: 13 residues. The CDR3 DNA reads TGTGCCAGCAGCTTGGGGCGCGCAGATACGCAGTATTTT. Translating gives CASSLGRADTQYF.

The genes are TRBV7-9 and TRBJ2-7, with D perhaps matching TRBD2 (6 bases). Germline values: CDR1 SEHNR, CDR2 FQNEAQ (reference sequence). The CDR3 consists of 14 residues. Trimming left V 4 bases short and J 3 bases short, with 13 bases between. The CDR3 bases are TGTGCCAGCAGCTGGGGGAGGACGGACTACGAGCAGTACTTC. It translates to CASSWGRTDYEQYF. Supplemented by reference TRBV7-9 and TRBJ2-7, the full variable domain reads DTGVSQNPRHKITKRGQNVTFRCDPISEHNRLYWYRQTLGQGPEFLTYFQNEAQLEKSRLLSDRFSAERPKGSFSTLEIQRTEQGDSAMYLCASSWGRTDYEQYFGPGTRLTVT.